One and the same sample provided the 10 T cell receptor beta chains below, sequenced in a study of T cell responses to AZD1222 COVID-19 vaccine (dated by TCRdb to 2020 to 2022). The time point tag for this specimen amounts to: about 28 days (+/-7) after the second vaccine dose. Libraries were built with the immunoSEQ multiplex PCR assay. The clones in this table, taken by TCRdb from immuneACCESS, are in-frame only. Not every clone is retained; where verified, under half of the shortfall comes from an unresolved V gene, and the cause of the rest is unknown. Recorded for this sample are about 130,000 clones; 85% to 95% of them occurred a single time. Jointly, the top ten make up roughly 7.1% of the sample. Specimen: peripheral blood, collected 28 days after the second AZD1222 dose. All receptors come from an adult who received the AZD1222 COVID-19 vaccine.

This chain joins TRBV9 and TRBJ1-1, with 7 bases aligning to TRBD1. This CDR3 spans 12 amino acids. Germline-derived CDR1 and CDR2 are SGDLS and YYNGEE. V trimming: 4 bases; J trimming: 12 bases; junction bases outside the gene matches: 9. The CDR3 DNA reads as TGTGCCAGCAGCAACGACAGGGCTAAAACTTTCTTT. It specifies CASSNDRAKTFF.

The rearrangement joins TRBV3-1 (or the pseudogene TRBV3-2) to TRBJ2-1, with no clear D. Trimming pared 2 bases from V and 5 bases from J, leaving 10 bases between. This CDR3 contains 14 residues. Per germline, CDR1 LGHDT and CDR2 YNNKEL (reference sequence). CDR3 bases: TGTGCCAGCAGCCAACGGAGTGGAGACAATGAGCAGTTCTTC. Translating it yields CASSQRSGDNEQFF.

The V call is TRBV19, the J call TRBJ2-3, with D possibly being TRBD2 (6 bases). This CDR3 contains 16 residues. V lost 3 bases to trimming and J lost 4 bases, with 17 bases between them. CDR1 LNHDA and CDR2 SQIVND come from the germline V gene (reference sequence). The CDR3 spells CASSMPDYSGPDTQYF. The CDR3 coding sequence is TGTGCCAGTAGTATGCCGGACTACTCCGGCCCAGATACGCAGTATTTT.

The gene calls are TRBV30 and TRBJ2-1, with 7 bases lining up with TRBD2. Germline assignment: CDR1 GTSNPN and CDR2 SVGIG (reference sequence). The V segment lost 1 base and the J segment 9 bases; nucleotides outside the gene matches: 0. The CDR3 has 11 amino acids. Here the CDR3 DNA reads TGTGCCTGGAGTGGGACTAGTGAGCAGTTCTTC. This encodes CAWSGTSEQFF. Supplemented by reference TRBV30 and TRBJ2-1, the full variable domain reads SQTIHQWPATLVQPVGSPLSLECTVEGTSNPNLYWYRQAAGRGLQLLFYSVGIGQISSEVPQNLSASRPQDRQFILSSKKLLLSDSGFYLCAWSGTSEQFFGPGTRLTVL.

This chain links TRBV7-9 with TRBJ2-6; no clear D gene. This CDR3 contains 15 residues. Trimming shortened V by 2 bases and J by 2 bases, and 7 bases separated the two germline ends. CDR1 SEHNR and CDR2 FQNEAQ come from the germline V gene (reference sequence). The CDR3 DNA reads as TGTGCCAGCAGCTTATTGGGCGCTGGGGCCAACGTCCTGACTTTC. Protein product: CASSLLGAGANVLTF.

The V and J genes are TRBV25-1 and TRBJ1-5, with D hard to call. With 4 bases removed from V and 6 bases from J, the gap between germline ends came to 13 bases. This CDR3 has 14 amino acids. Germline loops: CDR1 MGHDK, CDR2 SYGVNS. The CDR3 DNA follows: TGTGCCAGCAGTGCGGGAGGATTGGGTCAGCCCCAGCATTTT. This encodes CASSAGGLGQPQHF. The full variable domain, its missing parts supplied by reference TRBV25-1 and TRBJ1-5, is EADIYQTPRYLVIGTGKKITLECSQTMGHDKMYWYQQDPGMELHLIHYSYGVNSTEKGDLSSESTVSRIRTEHFPLTLESARPSHTSQYLCASSAGGLGQPQHFGDGTRLSIL.

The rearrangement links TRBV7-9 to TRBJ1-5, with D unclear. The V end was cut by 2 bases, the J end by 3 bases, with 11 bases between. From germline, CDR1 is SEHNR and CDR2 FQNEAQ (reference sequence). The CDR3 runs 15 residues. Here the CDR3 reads CASSLQLAYNQPQHF. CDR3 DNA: TGTGCCAGCAGCTTACAACTGGCCTACAATCAGCCCCAGCATTTT.

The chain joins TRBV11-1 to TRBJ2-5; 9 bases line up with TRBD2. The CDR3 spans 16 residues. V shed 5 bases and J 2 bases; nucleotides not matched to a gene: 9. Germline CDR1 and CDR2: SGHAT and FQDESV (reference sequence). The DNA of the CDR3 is TGTGCCAGCAGCCCCCGGACTAGCGCCCTACAAGAGACCCAGTACTTC. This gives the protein CASSPRTSALQETQYF.

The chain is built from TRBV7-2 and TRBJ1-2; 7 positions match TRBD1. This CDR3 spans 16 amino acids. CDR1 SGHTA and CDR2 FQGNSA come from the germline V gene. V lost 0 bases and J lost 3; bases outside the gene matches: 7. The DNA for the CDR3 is TGTGCCAGCAGCTTAGCGACAGGGTGGGGAGACTATGGCTACACCTTC. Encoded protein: CASSLATGWGDYGYTF.

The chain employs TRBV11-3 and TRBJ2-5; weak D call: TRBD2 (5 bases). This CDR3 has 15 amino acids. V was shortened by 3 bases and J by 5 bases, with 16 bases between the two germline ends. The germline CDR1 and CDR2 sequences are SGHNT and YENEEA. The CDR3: CASSFWGDSGETQYF. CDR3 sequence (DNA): TGTGCCAGCAGCTTCTGGGGAGATAGTGGGGAGACCCAGTACTTC.